Following are 10 T cell receptor beta chains from one sample sequenced in a study of shared clonotypes between healthy human individuals. The data were produced by immunoSEQ multiplex PCR, yet TCRdb's version contains in-frame clones alone and is incomplete. Of millions of clones in the sample, approximately 94% are singletons; the top ten hold about 1.1%. Naive CD8 isolation took CD45RO-negative cells positively selected for CCR7 and excluded terminally differentiated effector memory CD45RA+ cells. Input material: naive CD8+ T cells sorted from blood. The receptors derive from a man aged 18 to 30 in good health.

The chain carries TRBV21-1 and TRBJ1-2. TRBV21-1 counts as a pseudogene. The CDR3 totals 15 residues. DNA of the CDR3: TGTGCCAGCAGCAATCCTTCCCTGCGCCTGGAGGGCTACACCTTC. Translated, it gives CASSNPSLRLEGYTF.

The chain couples TRBV28 to TRBJ2-1, with 12 bases aligning to TRBD2. Germline CDR1 MDHEN, CDR2 SYDVKM. V was clipped by 7 bases and J by 8 bases; unmatched bases: 9. The CDR3 contains 15 residues. The CDR3 here is CASNNLAGGPYEQFF. In DNA form, the CDR3 reads TGTGCCAGCAATAATCTAGCGGGAGGGCCCTATGAGCAGTTCTTC.

This sequence joins TRBV5-6 and TRBJ2-1; D unclear. With 0 bases removed from V and 5 bases from J, the gap between germline ends came to 12 bases. The germline V gene has CDR1 SGHDT and CDR2 YYEEEE. The CDR3 runs 15 residues. DNA of the CDR3: TGTGCCAGCAGCTTGGAAAGAGGCTTGAACAATGAGCAGTTCTTC. Protein product: CASSLERGLNNEQFF.

The rearrangement links TRBV4-3 to TRBJ2-1; 7 bases match TRBD1. Trimming at V came to 0 bases and at J to 0 bases, leaving 8 bases not matched to a gene. CDR1 and CDR2 (germline): LGHNA, YSLEER. The CDR3 consists of 18 residues. This chain's CDR3 is CASSQDTSRDSSYNEQFF. The DNA for the CDR3 is TGCGCCAGCAGCCAAGATACCAGCCGGGACAGCTCCTACAATGAGCAGTTCTTC.

V gene TRBV5-4 combines with J gene TRBJ2-1; TRBD2 agrees at 7 bases. This CDR3 spans 16 amino acids. The ends lost 6 bases at V and 7 bases at J; junction bases unmatched: 16. Germline values: CDR1 SGHNT, CDR2 YYREEE (reference sequence). The CDR3 here is CASTQKGGLLGNEQFF. CDR3 DNA: TGTGCCAGCACCCAAAAGGGAGGGCTCCTCGGGAATGAGCAGTTCTTC.

The gene calls are TRBV11-2 and TRBJ2-7; TRBD2 aligns across 9 bases. CDR1 is SGHAT and CDR2 is FQNNGV in the germline V gene. After removal of 1 base from V and 4 bases from J, the junction contained 5 bases not matched to a gene. This CDR3 has 15 residues. The CDR3 is CASSLVAGEVYEQYF. The CDR3 nucleotides read TGTGCCAGCAGCTTAGTAGCGGGAGAAGTATACGAGCAGTACTTC.

This clone was observed a single time. The CDR3 spells CASSEAPVENTEAFF. CDR3 nucleotides: TGTGCCAGCAGTGAAGCCCCTGTGGAGAACACTGAAGCTTTCTTT. The gene calls are TRBV2 and TRBJ1-1; D call uncertain. Trimming took off 0 bases at V and 1 base at J, with 9 bases between the two ends. Per the germline V gene, CDR1 is SNHLY and CDR2 is FYNNEI. CDR3 length: 15 residues.

This sequence joins TRBV6-4 and TRBJ1-5; TRBD1 might be the D (5 bases). CDR3 size: 12 residues. V was shortened by 6 bases and J by 11 bases, with 14 bases between the two germline ends. Per germline, CDR1 MRHNA and CDR2 SNTAGT. The CDR3 DNA is TGTGCCAGCAGAGGGGTCCTTCTAACCCAGCATTTT. It codes for CASRGVLLTQHF.

This chain joins TRBV27 and TRBJ2-7, with 8 bases fitting TRBD2. J was trimmed by 2 bases and V by 3 bases; bases with no gene match: 3. The germline CDR1 and CDR2 sequences are MNHEY and SMNVEV (reference sequence). The CDR3 length is 14 residues. CDR3 sequence (DNA): TGTGCCAGCAGTTTCGGGAGGGCCGCCTACGAGCAGTACTTC. Its protein is CASSFGRAAYEQYF.

The chain carries TRBV30 and TRBJ1-1; no reliable D call. The V end was cut by 3 bases, the J end by 5 bases, with 10 bases between. The CDR3 spans 12 residues. The germline V gene has CDR1 GTSNPN and CDR2 SVGIG (reference sequence). CDR3 in DNA: TGTGCCTGGAGCGCCTTAGGGACTGAAGCTTTCTTT. Protein product: CAWSALGTEAFF. The whole variable domain, remainder taken from reference TRBV30 and TRBJ1-1, is SQTIHQWPATLVQPVGSPLSLECTVEGTSNPNLYWYRQAAGRGLQLLFYSVGIGQISSEVPQNLSASRPQDRQFILSSKKLLLSDSGFYLCAWSALGTEAFFGQGTRLTVV.